This TCR beta chain was identified in a study of PD-1 blockade in classical Hodgkin lymphoma. This clone was observed a handful of times. No antigen is known for it. General observations from the study: A significant rise in TCR diversity was seen by C4D1 for CD4+ cells but not for CD8+ cells.

This CDR3 contains 14 residues. CDR1 is SGHTS and CDR2 is YDEGEE in the germline V gene. The V gene end was trimmed by 1 base and the J gene end by 7 bases; junction bases not matched to a gene: 6. Sequencing was performed with immunoSEQ multiplex PCR; in TCRdb, only in-frame clones are kept and a portion is missing. This repertoire shows almost 85,000 clones, approximately 88% found once; its top ten account for about 20%. Each and every patient relapsed after autologous stem cell transplantation, and patients got differing brentuximab vedotin exposure. The origin of this receptor is a human donor with classical Hodgkin lymphoma. The rearrangement joins TRBV5-8 to TRBJ1-2; 8 bases match TRBD1. Sequencing used peripheral blood mononuclear cells (PBMCs), obtained at baseline. The CDR3 loop reads CASSLPTGEGGYTF. The CDR3 nucleotides are TGTGCCAGCAGCTTGCCGACAGGGGAGGGTGGCTACACCTTC.